A single sample is the source of the 21 T cell receptor beta chains below, sequenced in a study of CD8+CD57+ T cells in acquired aplastic anemia. CDR3 and TCR beta VDJ profiling relied on a genomic DNA template. TCRdb reprocessed the reads via MiXCR and lists one record per CDR3 protein. The repertoire has 250,000 to 300,000 distinct CDR3 sequences, 55% to 60% of them found once; the top ten carry roughly 8%. The specimen sequenced was sorted CD4+, CD8+, or CD8+CD57+ T cells (not recorded which) from PBMCs. These receptors all come from a human donor with severe aplastic anemia or a healthy control (not recorded which).

The V call is TRBV12-3 or TRBV12-4, the J call TRBJ1-5, with a possible D match to TRBD1 (6 bases). This CDR3 region has 14 residues. The V end lost 5 bases, the J end lost 11 bases, and 19 bases lay between the germline ends. The chain's CDR3 is CASSGRPPSGAQHF. The CDR3 region has the DNA TGTGCCAGCAGTGGACGTCCGCCGTCAGGGGCCCAGCATTTT.

Details on this clonotype: Without the conserved terminal phenylalanine or tryptophan, this CDR3 likely stems from a read error. The DNA is left out, because the CDR3 cannot be placed on it with certainty; the CDR3 is given as TCRdb lists it. This rearrangement joins TRBV27 to TRBJ2-7. Counting both end residues, the CDR3 totals 11 amino acids. The germline V gene has CDR1 MNHEY and CDR2 SMNVEV (reference sequence). CDR3 sequence: CASSDGLRVTL.

The chain couples TRBV4-1 to TRBJ2-7; tentatively, D is TRBD1 or TRBD2 (5 bases each). The CDR3 spans 14 residues. V was cut by 5 bases and J by 6 bases, with 17 bases left in between. Germline V lookup: CDR1 MGHRA, CDR2 YSYEKL. This CDR3 reads CASSYPGRFFEQYF. CDR3 DNA: TGCGCCAGCAGCTATCCGGGGCGCTTCTTCGAGCAGTACTTC.

The J gene is TRBJ1-4, the V gene TRBV19; TRBD1 matches at 7 bases. J gave up 8 bases and V 7 bases, and 4 bases lay outside the gene matches. CDR3 length equals 12 residues. Germline CDR1 and CDR2: LNHDA and SQIVND (reference sequence). The CDR3 is CASTGGTEKLFF. As DNA, the CDR3 is TGTGCCAGTACAGGGGGAACGGAAAAACTGTTTTTT.

In its sample, this clonotype was seen many times. V usage is TRBV7-9 and J usage is TRBJ2-5; 11 positions agree with TRBD2. CDR3 size: 14 residues. Germline V gene lookup returns CDR1 SEHNR and CDR2 FQNEAQ (reference sequence). The V segment lost 4 bases and the J segment 9 bases; nucleotides outside the gene matches: 7. CDR3 sequence: CASSSTTSGAAQYF. As DNA, the CDR3 is TGTGCCAGCAGCTCCACGACTAGCGGGGCCGCCCAGTACTTC. Full variable domain (missing parts from reference TRBV7-9 and TRBJ2-5): DTGVSQNPRHKITKRGQNVTFRCDPISEHNRLYWYRQTLGQGPEFLTYFQNEAQLEKSRLLSDRFSAERPKGSFSTLEIQRTEQGDSAMYLCASSSTTSGAAQYFGPGTRLLVL.

The V and J genes are TRBV5-1 and TRBJ2-5; 9 positions agree with TRBD2. Germline CDR1 reads SGHRS; CDR2 reads YFSETQ. The CDR3 has 16 residues. V shed 0 bases, J shed 2 bases, and the junction held 5 bases outside the gene matches. The CDR3 nucleotides are TGCGCCAGCAGCTTGGCGCTAGCGGGACCGCAAGAGACCCAGTACTTC. Its protein product is CASSLALAGPQETQYF.

The chain recombines TRBV19 with TRBJ2-1; a weak D match, TRBD2 (5 bases). Germline CDR1 reads LNHDA; CDR2 reads SQIVND (reference sequence). The CDR3 runs to 17 residues. Trimming took off 6 bases at V and 8 bases at J, with 26 bases between the two ends. This CDR3 reads CASSLSLSPGFSDEQFF. The CDR3 region has the DNA TGTGCCAGTAGCCTTTCTCTCTCCCCGGGGTTTAGCGATGAGCAGTTCTTC.

The chain is built from TRBV6-5 and TRBJ1-2; no definite D call. V lost 6 bases and J lost 4, with 12 bases in between. This CDR3 is 13 amino acids long. Per the germline V gene, CDR1 is MNHEY and CDR2 is SVGAGI. CDR3: CASRPPWSYGYTF. CDR3 bases: TGTGCCAGCAGACCTCCCTGGAGCTATGGCTACACCTTC.

This clonotype came up a few times. The J gene is TRBJ2-5, the V gene TRBV20-1, with TRBD1 as a possible D gene (5 bases). The CDR3 has 12 residues. The germline CDR1 and CDR2 sequences are DFQATT and SNEGSKA (reference sequence). Trimming cost V 6 bases and J 2 bases, with 10 bases left between them. The CDR3 sequence is CSAQGRQETQYF. CDR3 DNA sequence: TGCAGTGCGCAGGGTCGACAAGAGACCCAGTACTTC.

The sample holds a few counts of this clonotype. The chain recombines TRBV20-1 with TRBJ1-1, with unresolved D. Germline values: CDR1 DFQATT, CDR2 SNEGSKA (reference sequence). Trimming pared 2 bases from V and 1 base from J, leaving 8 bases between. This CDR3 is 13 amino acids long. CDR3 loop: CSARRQQNTEAFF. The CDR3 bases are TGCAGTGCTAGACGGCAGCAGAACACTGAAGCTTTCTTT.

Of note for this clonotype: A much larger clone differs from this one at a single base, so this may be a read error. This rearrangement joins TRBV28 to TRBJ2-3; 7 bases agree with TRBD1. CDR3 length equals 16 residues. Germline values: CDR1 MDHEN, CDR2 SYDVKM. The CDR3 loop is CAGSSTRGYGTDTQYF. The CDR3 coding sequence is TGTGCCGGCAGTTCAACCAGGGGGTATGGCACAGATACGCAGTATTTT.

Regarding this clonotype: A read error is possible here, since a much larger clone lies one base away. The J gene is TRBJ1-2, the V gene TRBV30, with unresolved D. Germline CDR1 GTSNPN, CDR2 SVGIG (reference sequence). CDR3 length equals 10 residues. Between the trimmed V and J ends, which lost 4 bases and 7 bases, there was a span of 7 bases. The DNA for the CDR3 is TGTGCCTGGATTGGAAGTGGCTACACCTTC. Translation: CAWIGSGYTF.

The table lists this clonotype with many counts. The V gene is TRBV7-8, the J gene TRBJ2-5; the D is unclear. Germline-derived CDR1 and CDR2 are SGHVS and FQNEAQ. This CDR3 has 13 residues. Trimming shortened V by 1 base and J by 7 bases, and 10 bases separated the two germline ends. In nucleotides, the CDR3 is TGTGCCAGCAGCTTAGTAAACCGGCGGACCCAGTACTTC. Translating it yields CASSLVNRRTQYF.

V is TRBV9 and J is TRBJ2-7, with a tentative D call TRBD1 (5 bases). The CDR3 totals 13 residues. Germline lookup yields CDR1 SGDLS and CDR2 YYNGEE. V dropped 5 bases and J dropped 6 bases, with 15 bases sitting between them. The CDR3 nucleotides read TGTGCCAGCAGTCCTACAACAGGTACCGAGCAGTACTTC. The encoded protein is CASSPTTGTEQYF.

The rearrangement links TRBV24-1 to TRBJ2-3, with D possibly being TRBD1 (6 bases). Looked up from germline, CDR1 is KGHDR and CDR2 is SFDVKD. The CDR3 has 15 residues. The V gene lost 7 bases and the J gene lost 0 bases, with 13 bases spanning the gap. CDR3 loop: CATSTPDRSTDTQYF. CDR3 in DNA: TGTGCCACCAGCACCCCAGACAGGAGCACAGATACGCAGTATTTT.

As for this clonotype: This CDR3 fails to terminate in the conserved phenylalanine or tryptophan, so it likely reflects a read error. The limits of the CDR3 on the DNA are not certain, so only TCRdb's listed CDR3 is given. CDR3 residues: CASSPLGQTQHL. The chain is built from TRBV7-6 and TRBJ2-5; the DNA was not compared with TRBD1, the D call given in the table. The CDR3 is 12 amino acids in total, end residues counted. Germline V gene lookup returns CDR1 SGHVS and CDR2 FNYEAQ.

This chain's CDR3 is CASSMGVGSDSGSYEQYF. The DNA for the CDR3 is TGTGCCAGCAGTATGGGAGTTGGATCCGACAGTGGGAGCTACGAGCAGTACTTC. The rearrangement joins TRBV25-1 to TRBJ2-7; TRBD1 or TRBD2 may be the D gene (5 bases each). The length of the CDR3 is 18 residues. Germline CDR1 reads MGHDK; CDR2 reads SYGVNS. Trimming took 5 bases from V and 3 from J, leaving 26 bases between them.

This clonotype has a count of ten or more. V gene TRBV5-8 combines with J gene TRBJ1-1; D might be TRBD1 (5 bases). The germline gives CDR1 SGHTS, CDR2 YDEGEE. Trimming stripped 3 bases from V and 3 bases from J, with 18 bases between. The length of the CDR3 is 16 residues. CDR3 loop: CASSWGVRESHTEAFF. CDR3 coding DNA: TGTGCCAGCAGCTGGGGGGTTAGGGAATCGCACACTGAAGCTTTCTTT. The entire variable domain, with the rest obtained from reference TRBV5-8 and TRBJ1-1, is as follows: EAGVTQSPTHLIKTRGQQATLRCSPISGHTSVYWYQQALGLGLQFLLWYDEGEERNRGNFPPRFSGRQFPNYSSELNVNALELEDSALYLCASSWGVRESHTEAFFGQGTRLTVV.

This clonotype was seen many times. CDR3 in amino acids: CAPPQGAPISSGANVLTF. The DNA for the CDR3 is TGTGCCCCCCCACAGGGGGCGCCGATAAGCTCTGGGGCCAACGTCCTGACTTTC. The V and J genes are TRBV19 and TRBJ2-6; 9 nucleotides align to TRBD1. CDR1 and CDR2 (germline): LNHDA, SQIVND (reference sequence). The V gene end was trimmed by 11 bases and the J gene end by 0 bases; junction bases not matched to a gene: 14. The CDR3 covers 18 residues.

This clonotype is a singleton in its sample. The chain couples TRBV9 to TRBJ2-7, with TRBD2 matching over 10 bases. Germline V gene sequence: CDR1 SGDLS, CDR2 YYNGEE. The CDR3 sequence is 13 residues long. With 2 bases clipped from V and 9 bases from J, the junction kept 5 bases outside the gene matches. As DNA, the CDR3 is TGTGCCAGCAGCGTCGGTCTAGCGGGAGCGCAGTACTTC. This sequence encodes CASSVGLAGAQYF.

J is TRBJ2-7 and V is TRBV5-4; D gene uncertain. Germline assignment: CDR1 SGHNT and CDR2 YYREEE (reference sequence). CDR3 length equals 12 residues. V was shortened by 4 bases and J by 0 bases, with 5 bases between the two germline ends. CDR3 loop: CASSVNSYEQYF. In nucleotides, the CDR3 is TGTGCCAGCAGCGTAAACTCCTACGAGCAGTACTTC.